The 15 T cell receptor beta chains reported below all come from one sample, sequenced in a study of OX40 agonist ivuxolimab in advanced cancers. The method behind the library was the immunoSEQ multiplex PCR assay. TCRdb carries this immuneACCESS record with in-frame sequences only. Its versions omit some clonotypes, under half of them owing to an unresolved V gene in the studies checked, with the rest unexplained. This sample comprises around 95,000 clones, around 93% of them detected only once. The top ten clonotypes cover approximately 0.58% of the sample. Material: CD4+ or CD8+ T cells sorted from blood, obtained in a trial of the OX40 agonist ivuxolimab. The receptors originated from an adult with an advanced solid tumor such as melanoma, head and neck, liver or kidney cancer.

The V and J genes are TRBV4-1 and TRBJ2-2; 14 bases line up with TRBD2. J gave up 8 bases and V 3 bases, and 8 bases lay outside the gene matches. The CDR3 totals 17 residues. From germline, CDR1 is MGHRA and CDR2 YSYEKL. CDR3 coding DNA: TGCGCCAGCAGCCACCAAAGGGGACTAGCGGGAGTTGGGGAGCTGTTTTTT. As protein: CASSHQRGLAGVGELFF.

V gene TRBV6-1 combines with J gene TRBJ2-7, with 9 bases identical to TRBD1. V lost 4 bases and J lost 2; bases outside the gene matches: 3. There are 14 residues in the CDR3. Germline V CDR1 and CDR2: MNHNS, SASEGT. CDR3 region: CASSATGGTYEQYF. In nucleotides, the CDR3 is TGTGCCAGCAGTGCGACAGGGGGTACCTACGAGCAGTACTTC.

The chain recombines TRBV28 with TRBJ1-5; TRBD1 aligns across 7 bases. Germline V gives CDR1 MDHEN, CDR2 SYDVKM. The CDR3 consists of 15 residues. J was trimmed by 0 bases and V by 5 bases; bases with no gene match: 4. The CDR3 region has the DNA TGTGCCAGCAGTCCAAACAGGGGTAGCAATCAGCCCCAGCATTTT. This translates into CASSPNRGSNQPQHF.

The chain links TRBV5-1 to TRBJ2-5; D gene ambiguous. CDR3 length: 15 amino acids. With 3 bases removed from V and 4 bases from J, the gap between germline ends came to 16 bases. The germline V gene encodes CDR1 SGHRS and CDR2 YFSETQ. CDR3 coding DNA: TGCGCCAGCAGCTCGTTCTTGGGGTCGGGAGAGACCCAGTACTTC. Protein product: CASSSFLGSGETQYF.

The chain joins TRBV6-5 to TRBJ2-5; perhaps D is TRBD1 or TRBD2 (5 bases each). The germline V gene has CDR1 MNHEY and CDR2 SVGAGI. The CDR3 is 13 amino acids. The ends were cut back, 4 bases at V and 4 bases at J, with 10 bases in the middle. CDR3: CASSSVGGETQYF. In DNA, the CDR3 is TGTGCCAGCAGTTCCGTTGGGGGAGAGACCCAGTACTTC.

Only a few counts were recorded for this clone. The chain employs TRBV2 and TRBJ2-3; the D is unclear. Looked up from germline, CDR1 is SNHLY and CDR2 is FYNNEI. Trimming left V 4 bases short and J 8 bases short, with 10 bases between. The CDR3 runs to 12 residues. CDR3 sequence reads: CASSVGAGTQYF. The CDR3 DNA sequence: TGTGCCAGCAGTGTGGGTGCCGGTACGCAGTATTTT.

V gene TRBV11-2 combines with J gene TRBJ1-2; D uncertain. Deletions cut 1 base from V and 2 bases from J, with 5 bases between. The CDR3 spans 13 residues. The V gene's germline CDR1 is SGHAT and CDR2 FQNNGV. Here the CDR3 reads CASSLGLNYGYTF. The CDR3, as DNA: TGTGCCAGCAGCTTAGGCCTCAACTATGGCTACACCTTC.

The chain combines TRBV28 with TRBJ2-7; D unclear. This CDR3 is built from 11 residues. Germline V gene lookup returns CDR1 MDHEN and CDR2 SYDVKM. The V end lost 6 bases, the J end lost 4 bases, and 7 bases lay between the germline ends. The CDR3 DNA follows: TGTGCCAGCAGATCAGAATACGAGCAGTACTTC. This codes for CASRSEYEQYF.

This rearrangement joins TRBV7-2 to TRBJ1-4; D unresolved. Germline-derived CDR1 and CDR2 are SGHTA and FQGNSA. The V end was cut by 1 base, the J end by 4 bases, with 10 bases between. CDR3 length: 15 amino acids. CDR3: CASSLEGLGNEKLFF. The CDR3 coding sequence is TGTGCCAGCAGCTTAGAGGGCCTGGGTAATGAAAAACTGTTTTTT.

The chain's CDR3 is CASSEGQGSNQPQHF. In DNA, the CDR3 is TGTGCCAGCAGCGAAGGGCAAGGGAGCAATCAGCCCCAGCATTTT. The genes are TRBV4-2 and TRBJ1-5; D remains unclear. The CDR3 covers 15 residues. V lost 5 bases and J lost 1, with 12 bases in between. Germline CDR1 LGHNA, CDR2 YNFKEQ.

The V call is TRBV19, the J call TRBJ2-1, with a possible D match to TRBD1 (6 bases). This CDR3 is 14 amino acids long. Germline V gene data show CDR1 as LNHDA and CDR2 as SQIVND (reference sequence). Trimming pared 7 bases from V and 2 bases from J, leaving 12 bases between. This CDR3 reads CASTKTGPYNEQFF. The CDR3 bases are TGTGCCAGTACCAAGACAGGCCCCTACAATGAGCAGTTCTTC.

The chain combines TRBV4-3 with TRBJ2-3; 7 bases agree with TRBD2. The CDR3 sequence is 16 residues long. Trimming removed 0 bases from V and 0 bases from J; junction bases left unmatched: 3. CDR1 is LGHNA and CDR2 is YSLEER in the germline V gene. The CDR3 here is CASSQETSPSTDTQYF. The DNA of the CDR3 is TGCGCCAGCAGCCAAGAGACTAGCCCCAGCACAGATACGCAGTATTTT.

V gene TRBV12-5 combines with J gene TRBJ2-5; D uncertain. This CDR3 comprises 16 residues. The germline V gene has CDR1 LGHNT and CDR2 FRNRAP. Trimming shortened V by 0 bases and J by 2 bases, and 13 bases separated the two germline ends. The CDR3 is CASGLVHPGYQETQYF. In DNA, the CDR3 is TGTGCTAGTGGTTTGGTACACCCTGGCTATCAAGAGACCCAGTACTTC.

This clone occurred once. V usage is TRBV6-6 and J usage is TRBJ2-5; D is unresolved. In germline, CDR1 is MNHNY, CDR2 SVGAGI (reference sequence). V lost 2 bases and J 5 bases, leaving 9 bases between the germline ends. The CDR3 consists of 13 residues. As DNA, the CDR3 is TGTGCCAGCAGTTACGGTGTGGGTGAGACCCAGTACTTC. Residues: CASSYGVGETQYF.

The rearrangement links TRBV7-2 to TRBJ1-1; 8 bases align to TRBD1. This CDR3 comprises 13 residues. Germline V CDR1 and CDR2: SGHTA, FQGNSA. Trimming at V came to 5 bases and at J to 4 bases, leaving 3 bases not matched to a gene. CDR3 sequence: CASSLDRVTEAFF. In DNA form, the CDR3 reads TGTGCCAGCAGCCTGGACAGGGTCACTGAAGCTTTCTTT.